These 29 T cell receptor beta chains originate from one sample sequenced in a study of T cell responses to AZD1222 COVID-19 vaccine. Profiled with immunoSEQ multiplex PCR; TCRdb holds only in-frame clones, not every one. The table includes about 92,000 clones, approximately 91% detected once. The source material was peripheral blood, sampled on day 0 of AZD1222 vaccination. The receptors were sampled from an adult in good health.

The chain uses TRBV5-1 and TRBJ1-3, with unresolved D. CDR3 length: 14 residues. Germline V lookup: CDR1 SGHRS, CDR2 YFSETQ. V lost 3 bases and J lost 0, with 7 bases in between. The CDR3 DNA sequence: TGCGCCAGCAGCTCGGATGCCTCTGGAAACACCATATATTTT. Protein product: CASSSDASGNTIYF.

V and J are TRBV10-2 and TRBJ1-5; TRBD1 might be the D (5 bases). Looked up from germline, CDR1 is WSHSY and CDR2 is SAAADI. There are 18 residues in the CDR3. Trimming took off 3 bases at V and 4 bases at J, with 22 bases between the two ends. The DNA of the CDR3 is TGCGCCAGCAGTGACCCACAGAGGGGCCGATTGAGGAATCAGCCCCAGCATTTT. It translates to CASSDPQRGRLRNQPQHF.

This chain uses TRBV10-3 with TRBJ1-2, with a weak D call TRBD1 (5 bases). The V gene's germline CDR1 is ENHRY and CDR2 SYGVKD. With 3 bases removed from V and 0 bases from J, the gap between germline ends came to 11 bases. The CDR3 is 15 amino acids. The CDR3 protein is CAISDLGEANYGYTF. The CDR3 DNA is TGTGCCATCAGTGATTTGGGGGAAGCTAACTATGGCTACACCTTC.

The genes are TRBV6-5 and TRBJ1-5, with TRBD1 as a possible D gene (5 bases). This CDR3 spans 13 amino acids. V gave up 2 bases and J gave up 8 bases, with 10 bases separating them. Germline loops: CDR1 MNHEY, CDR2 SVGAGI. The CDR3 spells CASSYGGSEPQHF. CDR3 coding DNA: TGTGCCAGCAGTTACGGGGGTAGCGAGCCCCAGCATTTT.

This clone was counted once. The chain uses TRBV18 and TRBJ1-6, with unresolved D. V lost 2 bases, J lost 6 bases, and 8 bases lay in between. CDR1 KGHSH and CDR2 LQKENI come from the germline V gene. The CDR3 totals 14 residues. The CDR3 nucleotides read TGTGCCAGCTCACCAGGCAGCCGTAATTCACCCCTCCACTTT. Amino acid sequence: CASSPGSRNSPLHF.

This chain joins TRBV7-2 and TRBJ2-7; TRBD1 aligns across 8 bases. Germline trimming cut 1 base from V and 5 bases from J; bases unmatched to any gene: 7. The CDR3 loop spans 15 amino acids. Germline-derived CDR1 and CDR2 are SGHTA and FQGNSA. The CDR3 spells CASSLGQGATHEQYF. The CDR3, as DNA: TGTGCCAGCAGCTTAGGTCAGGGGGCCACCCACGAGCAGTACTTC.

The V call is TRBV7-2, the J call TRBJ1-2; tentatively, D is TRBD1 (5 bases). Trimming removed 5 bases at V and 3 bases at J, with 10 bases between. Germline V gene data show CDR1 as SGHTA and CDR2 as FQGNSA. This CDR3 contains 13 residues. Here the CDR3 reads CASSQQGDYGYTF. DNA for the CDR3: TGTGCCAGCAGCCAGCAGGGCGACTATGGCTACACCTTC.

V and J are TRBV19 and TRBJ2-4, with D perhaps TRBD1 (5 bases). The CDR3 totals 16 residues. The germline CDR1 and CDR2 sequences are LNHDA and SQIVND (reference sequence). Deletions cut 0 bases from V and 6 bases from J, with 15 bases between. This chain's CDR3 is CASSIDQFQGTNIQYF. The DNA for the CDR3 is TGTGCCAGTAGTATAGATCAATTTCAGGGTACAAACATTCAGTACTTC.

The V gene is TRBV23-1, the J gene TRBJ2-7; D remains ambiguous. TRBV23-1 belongs to the ORF category, with a function that is uncertain. Trimming shortened V by 0 bases and J by 2 bases, and 11 bases separated the two germline ends. The CDR3 has 15 amino acids. CDR3 coding DNA: TGCGCCAGCAGTCAATCGCGGTCCCGGGCCTACGAGCAGTACTTC. It yields the protein CASSQSRSRAYEQYF.

This sequence joins TRBV30 and TRBJ2-3, with TRBD2 matching over 8 bases. Trimming took 8 bases from V and 4 from J; bases not matched to a gene: 8. The CDR3 covers 13 residues. CDR1 is GTSNPN and CDR2 is SVGIG in the germline V gene (reference sequence). This CDR3 reads CARGRRGADTQYF. As DNA, the CDR3 is TGTGCCCGAGGGAGGCGGGGGGCAGATACGCAGTATTTT.

The V call is TRBV6-5, the J call TRBJ1-2; 7 bases are shared with TRBD1. Germline CDR1 is MNHEY and CDR2 is SVGAGI. The CDR3 runs to 16 residues. J gave up 4 bases and V 0 bases, and 8 bases lay outside the gene matches. The CDR3 DNA is TGTGCCAGCAGTTACTCCCCCGGGACAGACCTCTATGGCTACACCTTC. Its protein is CASSYSPGTDLYGYTF.

This chain uses TRBV27 with TRBJ1-6; D not certain. Germline V gives CDR1 MNHEY, CDR2 SMNVEV (reference sequence). The CDR3 has 16 amino acids. V was cut by 6 bases and J by 0 bases, with 12 bases left in between. The CDR3: CASRTDSGSYNSPLHF. CDR3 coding DNA: TGTGCCAGCAGGACGGACTCCGGCTCCTATAATTCACCCCTCCACTTT.

The chain is built from TRBV12-3 or TRBV12-4 and TRBJ2-7, with D tentatively TRBD2 (5 bases). V lost 6 bases, J lost 6 bases, and 9 bases lay in between. The CDR3 runs to 11 residues. In nucleotides, the CDR3 is TGTGCCAGCAGGATGGGGAGCGAGCAGTACTTC. Protein: CASRMGSEQYF.

This clone is termed medium-sized. V gene TRBV13 combines with J gene TRBJ2-1, with D tentatively TRBD1 (9 bases). The V end was cut by 5 bases, the J end by 8 bases, with 22 bases between. Germline V gene data show CDR1 as PRHDT and CDR2 as FYEKMQ (reference sequence). The CDR3 extends over 16 amino acids. The CDR3 nucleotides are TGTGCCAGCAGCCCGAAAACAGGGGGCGGGAGGCATGAGCAGTTCTTC. Translated, it gives CASSPKTGGGRHEQFF. Based on the CDR3 plus reference TRBV13 and TRBJ2-1, the full variable domain is AAGVIQSPRHLIKEKRETATLKCYPIPRHDTVYWYQQGPGQDPQFLISFYEKMQSDKGSIPDRFSAQQFSDYHSELNMSSLELGDSALYFCASSPKTGGGRHEQFFGPGTRLTVL.

Only one count was recorded for this clone. The V and J genes are TRBV9 and TRBJ1-1, with D possibly being TRBD1 (5 bases). The ends were cut back, 0 bases at V and 0 bases at J, with 9 bases in the middle. The CDR3 has 15 residues. Per germline, CDR1 SGDLS and CDR2 YYNGEE. The CDR3 reads CASSVAGGMNTEAFF. Here the CDR3 DNA reads TGTGCCAGCAGCGTAGCTGGGGGGATGAACACTGAAGCTTTCTTT.

This chain joins TRBV12-3 or TRBV12-4 and TRBJ1-5; D gene uncertain. V lost 0 bases to trimming and J lost 5 bases, with 5 bases between them. The CDR3 is 13 amino acids. The CDR3 spells CASSLATYQPQHF. CDR3 coding DNA: TGTGCCAGCAGTTTAGCCACCTATCAGCCCCAGCATTTT.

The rearrangement links TRBV29-1 to TRBJ1-4; no definite D call. This CDR3 region has 12 residues. The V end lost 3 bases, the J end lost 8 bases, and 10 bases lay between the germline ends. Looked up from germline, CDR1 is SQVTM and CDR2 is ANQGSEA. The CDR3 loop reads CSVEGSSEKLFF. For the CDR3, the DNA is TGCAGCGTTGAGGGCAGTTCGGAAAAACTGTTTTTT.

This clone was counted once. The chain combines TRBV5-8 with TRBJ2-1; the match to TRBD2 covers 7 bases. The CDR3 spans 15 residues. The germline V gene encodes CDR1 SGHTS and CDR2 YDEGEE. After removal of 1 base from V and 4 bases from J, the junction contained 5 bases not matched to a gene. CDR3: CASSLKRGGYNEQFF. As DNA, the CDR3 is TGTGCCAGCAGCTTGAAGCGGGGCGGGTACAATGAGCAGTTCTTC.

The CDR3 DNA follows: TGTGCCAGCAGTTACTCCCCTACAGGGGGTCAGCCCCAGCATTTT. Protein: CASSYSPTGGQPQHF. The V gene is TRBV6-5, the J gene TRBJ1-5, with 8 bases matching TRBD1. Trimming took 0 bases from V and 6 from J; bases not matched to a gene: 4. The CDR3 runs 15 residues. Per the germline V gene, CDR1 is MNHEY and CDR2 is SVGAGI.

The rearrangement uses TRBV7-3 and TRBJ1-1; D is unclear. There are 15 residues in the CDR3. Germline V gene sequence: CDR1 SGHTA, CDR2 FQGTGA. Trimming removed 1 base from V and 0 bases from J, with 9 bases in between. The CDR3 spells CASSLMAIMNTEAFF. The CDR3 DNA follows: TGTGCCAGCAGCTTAATGGCAATCATGAACACTGAAGCTTTCTTT.

The chain couples TRBV5-1 to TRBJ2-2; D tentatively fits TRBD1 or TRBD2 (6 bases each). The CDR3 contains 16 residues. Germline assignment: CDR1 SGHRS and CDR2 YFSETQ. Deletions cut 2 bases from V and 4 bases from J, with 15 bases between. Here the CDR3 reads CASSFWGAQSTGELFF. CDR3 DNA sequence: TGCGCCAGCAGCTTCTGGGGGGCGCAGAGCACCGGGGAGCTGTTTTTT.

The chain recombines TRBV19 with TRBJ1-5; D unresolved. Trimming left V 4 bases short and J 1 base short, with 11 bases between. The length of the CDR3 is 15 residues. Per the germline V gene, CDR1 is LNHDA and CDR2 is SQIVND (reference sequence). The CDR3 protein is CASSTSGSSNQPQHF. Written as DNA, the CDR3 is TGTGCCAGTAGTACCTCAGGTTCAAGCAATCAGCCCCAGCATTTT.

The count of this clone is one. The CDR3 coding sequence is TGTGCCTGGACAGGGTTTGAAAAACTGTTTTTT. Translation: CAWTGFEKLFF. The chain recombines TRBV30 with TRBJ1-4, with a possible D match to TRBD1 (5 bases). The V and J ends lost 4 bases and 7 bases respectively, with 7 bases between them. Per germline, CDR1 GTSNPN and CDR2 SVGIG (reference sequence). This CDR3 has 11 amino acids.

The CDR3 DNA follows: TGTGCCAGCAGCTTGATAGGAGGACACTGGCGTTCACCCCTCCACTTT. The encoded protein is CASSLIGGHWRSPLHF. The chain has TRBV5-5 and TRBJ1-6; the D gene is possibly TRBD1 (5 bases). From germline, CDR1 is SGHKS and CDR2 YYEKEE (reference sequence). Trimming shortened V by 1 base and J by 9 bases, and 17 bases separated the two germline ends. CDR3 length: 16 amino acids.

The chain combines TRBV28 with TRBJ2-3; D unresolved. The CDR3 is made up of 13 amino acids. V lost 5 bases and J lost 0, with 6 bases in between. Germline lookup yields CDR1 MDHEN and CDR2 SYDVKM. The CDR3 sequence: CASSPQSTDTQYF. CDR3 sequence (DNA): TGTGCCAGCAGTCCCCAGAGCACAGATACGCAGTATTTT.

As concerns this clone: One end of the junction does not line up with germline, which may come from a read error. The J gene is TRBJ2-5, the V gene TRBV7-7, with 7 nucleotides matching TRBD1. In germline, CDR1 is SSHAT, CDR2 FNYEAQ (reference sequence). The CDR3 spans 13 residues. CDR3 nucleotides: TGTGCTAGCAGCTCACAGGGGAGCGAGACCCAGTACTTC. This sequence encodes CASSSQGSETQYF.

The genes are TRBV7-9 and TRBJ2-2; 10 positions agree with TRBD1. The CDR3 length is 15 residues. The V gene's germline CDR1 is SEHNR and CDR2 FQNEAQ (reference sequence). With V trimmed by 5 bases and J by 6 bases, 6 bases remained unmatched. CDR3 in amino acids: CASSPRTGGAGELFF. The CDR3 DNA follows: TGTGCCAGCAGCCCCCGGACAGGGGGTGCCGGGGAGCTGTTTTTT.

The chain employs TRBV19 and TRBJ1-1; 9 bases line up with TRBD1. The CDR3 runs to 18 residues. V gave up 5 bases and J gave up 6 bases; unmatched junction bases: 19. CDR1 and CDR2 (germline): LNHDA, SQIVND (reference sequence). CDR3: CASSPNTLYRGLGAEAFF. The CDR3 DNA is TGTGCCAGTAGTCCAAATACACTTTACAGGGGGCTGGGGGCTGAAGCTTTCTTT.

This rearrangement joins TRBV7-2 to TRBJ1-2, with D unclear. The CDR3 length is 15 residues. Germline assignment: CDR1 SGHTA and CDR2 FQGNSA. Trimming cost V 3 bases and J 7 bases, with 18 bases left between them. CDR3 in amino acids: CASSLSPPPSSGYTF. The CDR3 region has the DNA TGTGCCAGCAGCTTGTCCCCTCCTCCCTCATCTGGCTACACCTTC.